In its sample, the clone carrying this TCR beta chain was seen a few times. The sample originates from a study of beta chain features in type 1 diabetes. Since all of the isolated RNA was reverse transcribed, expressed TCRB transcripts were what got sequenced. Some clones are missing from TCRdb's copy, which holds only in-frame ones; the method was immunoSEQ multiplex PCR. The sample lists about 410,000 clones, approximately 15% occurring once. Sequencing was performed on naive CD4+ T cells from blood. The clonotype originates from a man aged 25-40 years in good health.

CDR3 in DNA: TGTGCCAGCAGCTTGGGGACTAGCGGTCCCTACAATGAGCAGTTCTTC. The encoded protein is CASSLGTSGPYNEQFF. The rearrangement links TRBV5-4 to TRBJ2-1; 10 positions agree with TRBD2. In germline, CDR1 is SGHNT, CDR2 YYREEE (reference sequence). With V trimmed by 0 bases and J by 2 bases, 2 bases remained unmatched. The CDR3 has 16 amino acids.